Below are 30 T cell receptor beta chains sequenced from a single sample in a study of blood T cell repertoires in COVID-19. Here immunoSEQ multiplex PCR was the method, and the copy in TCRdb shows in-frame clones only, minus some. In the table there are around 110,000 clones, roughly 81% of which are singletons. Sequenced sample: peripheral blood. The receptors were gathered from a man aged 40-50 years with acute or convalescent COVID-19.

This clone was seen more than once but under ten times. The chain recombines TRBV15 with TRBJ2-1; D perhaps matches TRBD2 (5 bases). CDR1 is LNHNV and CDR2 is YYDKDF in the germline V gene (reference sequence). V was clipped by 0 bases and J by 2 bases, with 11 bases between them. The CDR3 runs 16 residues. The CDR3 here is CATSRDGSVAYNEQFF. As DNA, the CDR3 is TGTGCCACCAGCAGAGATGGGAGCGTGGCCTACAATGAGCAGTTCTTC.

This chain links TRBV19 with TRBJ1-4, with D perhaps TRBD1 (5 bases). Per germline, CDR1 LNHDA and CDR2 SQIVND (reference sequence). V was clipped by 5 bases and J by 7 bases, with 14 bases between them. The CDR3 totals 14 residues. CDR3 DNA sequence: TGTGCCAGTAGTGTCGCGGACATTCGTGAAAAACTGTTTTTT. This translates into CASSVADIREKLFF.

The count of this clone is one. The chain recombines TRBV15 with TRBJ2-5; 7 bases align to TRBD1. With V trimmed by 5 bases and J by 3 bases, 3 bases remained unmatched. This CDR3 comprises 13 residues. The germline CDR1 and CDR2 sequences are LNHNV and YYDKDF (reference sequence). The CDR3 reads CATSRGQEETQYF. In DNA, the CDR3 is TGTGCCACCAGCCGCGGACAGGAAGAGACCCAGTACTTC.

V gene TRBV19 combines with J gene TRBJ2-5; 7 positions match TRBD1. With 0 bases clipped from V and 5 bases from J, the junction kept 9 bases outside the gene matches. CDR3 length: 16 amino acids. Germline values: CDR1 LNHDA, CDR2 SQIVND (reference sequence). CDR3 loop: CASSIDHRGIRETQYF. As DNA, the CDR3 is TGTGCCAGTAGTATAGACCACAGGGGCATACGGGAGACCCAGTACTTC.

The V and J genes are TRBV2 and TRBJ1-6, with unresolved D. Trimming cost V 6 bases and J 7 bases, with 13 bases left between them. Germline V gene sequence: CDR1 SNHLY, CDR2 FYNNEI. The CDR3 runs 14 residues. The CDR3 DNA sequence: TGTGCCAGCAGCGTAGGAGACCCGAATTCACCCCTCCACTTT. The encoded protein is CASSVGDPNSPLHF.

The rearrangement uses TRBV29-1 and TRBJ1-3, with TRBD1 matching over 9 bases. This CDR3 spans 13 amino acids. Trimming took 6 bases from V and 4 from J; bases not matched to a gene: 4. Germline V gene lookup returns CDR1 SQVTM and CDR2 ANQGSEA. The CDR3 region is CSVTGGAGNTIYF. CDR3 nucleotides: TGCAGCGTAACAGGGGGCGCGGGAAACACCATATATTTT.

The chain has TRBV19 and TRBJ1-1; 8 positions agree with TRBD1. The CDR3 has 13 residues. V was clipped by 6 bases and J by 2 bases; unmatched bases: 2. Germline V gives CDR1 LNHDA, CDR2 SQIVND (reference sequence). As DNA, the CDR3 is TGTGCCAGTAGGGACAGGGCAAACACTGAAGCTTTCTTT. This encodes CASRDRANTEAFF.

The chain combines TRBV19 with TRBJ1-1; D ambiguous. The CDR3 has 18 residues. Trimming removed 3 bases at V and 3 bases at J, with 23 bases between. The germline gives CDR1 LNHDA, CDR2 SQIVND (reference sequence). The CDR3 DNA is TGTGCCAGTAGTATTGTAGGAGGCGGAGGGAGGAAGTACACTGAAGCTTTCTTT. It specifies CASSIVGGGGRKYTEAFF.

J is TRBJ1-2 and V is TRBV6-4, with 8 bases aligning to TRBD1. Germline V CDR1 and CDR2: MRHNA, SNTAGT. The CDR3 loop spans 14 amino acids. V lost 5 bases to trimming and J lost 4 bases; unmatched junction nucleotides: 6. CDR3 nucleotide sequence: TGTGCCAGCAGTTCATGGACAGGGACCTATGGCTACACCTTC. Its translation is CASSSWTGTYGYTF.

This chain joins TRBV7-2 and TRBJ1-6; 7 nucleotides line up with TRBD1. The germline CDR1 and CDR2 sequences are SGHTA and FQGNSA. There are 14 residues in the CDR3. With 3 bases clipped from V and 7 bases from J, the junction kept 3 bases outside the gene matches. CDR3 in amino acids: CASSFRDRNSPLHF. CDR3 DNA: TGTGCCAGCAGCTTCCGGGACAGAAATTCACCCCTCCACTTT.

The rearrangement links TRBV7-2 to TRBJ2-3; 11 positions match TRBD2. With V trimmed by 1 base and J by 6 bases, 6 bases remained unmatched. The CDR3 loop spans 16 amino acids. Germline-derived CDR1 and CDR2 are SGHTA and FQGNSA. This CDR3 is CASSLGSGGGLDTQYF. DNA for the CDR3: TGTGCCAGCAGCTTAGGTAGCGGGGGGGGCCTGGATACGCAGTATTTT. Together with reference TRBV7-2 and TRBJ2-3, the CDR3 gives the full variable domain: GAGVSQSPSNKVTEKGKDVELRCDPISGHTALYWYRQSLGQGLEFLIYFQGNSAPDKSGLPSDRFSAERTGGSVSTLTIQRTQQEDSAVYLCASSLGSGGGLDTQYFGPGTRLTVL.

This chain joins TRBV7-9 and TRBJ2-3; no clear D. Germline assignment: CDR1 SEHNR and CDR2 FQNEAQ (reference sequence). The CDR3 totals 11 residues. Deletions cut 6 bases from V and 10 bases from J, with 11 bases between. The CDR3 DNA reads TGTGCCAGCAGTTTCCGGGTCTCGCAGTATTTT. It codes for CASSFRVSQYF.

The chain employs TRBV29-1 and TRBJ2-1; 9 nucleotides agree with TRBD1. Germline CDR1 reads SQVTM; CDR2 reads ANQGSEA. The V segment lost 3 bases and the J segment 4 bases; nucleotides outside the gene matches: 4. This CDR3 is 14 amino acids long. CDR3 protein: CSVDPGTGYNEQFF. CDR3 sequence (DNA): TGCAGCGTTGACCCCGGGACAGGGTACAATGAGCAGTTCTTC.

This chain links TRBV2 with TRBJ2-1; the D gene is possibly TRBD2 (5 bases). The V gene lost 5 bases and the J gene lost 0 bases, with 11 bases spanning the gap. The CDR3 runs to 15 residues. Germline CDR1 is SNHLY and CDR2 is FYNNEI. CDR3 sequence (DNA): TGTGCCAGCAGTCTGGAGGTGAGCTCCTACAATGAGCAGTTCTTC. Translated: CASSLEVSSYNEQFF.

The V gene is TRBV6-5, the J gene TRBJ2-7; 8 bases are a match to TRBD2. With 0 bases clipped from V and 3 bases from J, the junction kept 1 base outside the gene matches. Germline V CDR1 and CDR2: MNHEY, SVGAGI. This CDR3 is built from 14 residues. CDR3 DNA: TGTGCCAGCAGTTACTCCGGGACTAGCTACGAGCAGTACTTC. Its protein is CASSYSGTSYEQYF.

This clone was detected only once. CDR3 coding DNA: TGCGCCAGCAGCTCCCAGGGGGAGACCCAGTACTTC. Translation: CASSSQGETQYF. The chain carries TRBV5-1 and TRBJ2-5; TRBD1 is a possible D gene (6 bases). Looked up from germline, CDR1 is SGHRS and CDR2 is YFSETQ. Trimming removed 3 bases from V and 5 bases from J, with 8 bases in between. This CDR3 is 12 amino acids long.

The chain is built from TRBV2 and TRBJ2-3; 8 bases line up with TRBD1. From germline, CDR1 is SNHLY and CDR2 FYNNEI. With 2 bases clipped from V and 5 bases from J, the junction kept 12 bases outside the gene matches. The CDR3 has 17 amino acids. The CDR3 sequence: CASSENRFYRGKDTQYF. The CDR3 DNA sequence: TGTGCCAGCAGTGAAAACCGGTTCTACAGGGGGAAAGATACGCAGTATTTT. The whole variable domain, filled in from reference TRBV2 and TRBJ2-3, reads EPEVTQTPSHQVTQMGQEVILRCVPISNHLYFYWYRQILGQKVEFLVSFYNNEISEKSEIFDDQFSVERPDGSNFTLKIRSTKLEDSAMYFCASSENRFYRGKDTQYFGPGTRLTVL.

The chain uses TRBV5-4 and TRBJ1-5, with a weak D call TRBD1 (6 bases). Germline V gives CDR1 SGHNT, CDR2 YYREEE (reference sequence). This CDR3 spans 13 amino acids. V was clipped by 4 bases and J by 4 bases, with 9 bases between them. The CDR3 region is CASSIDRNQPQHF. CDR3 nucleotides: TGTGCCAGCAGCATAGACAGGAATCAGCCCCAGCATTTT.

This sequence joins TRBV19 and TRBJ2-1, with D possibly matching TRBD2 (6 bases). Germline V CDR1 and CDR2: LNHDA, SQIVND (reference sequence). This CDR3 is built from 17 residues. V was cut by 1 base and J by 2 bases, with 15 bases left in between. CDR3 bases: TGTGCCAGTAGTATAGCCTCCGGGACTCCTACCTACAATGAGCAGTTCTTC. Amino acid sequence: CASSIASGTPTYNEQFF.

The chain employs TRBV6-6 and TRBJ1-2; D is possibly TRBD1 (5 bases). There are 13 residues in the CDR3. V was cut by 6 bases and J by 4 bases, with 12 bases left in between. CDR1 and CDR2 (germline): MNHNY, SVGAGI (reference sequence). This CDR3 is CASRLDRPYGYTF. For the CDR3, the DNA is TGTGCCAGCAGGCTCGACAGACCCTATGGCTACACCTTC.

The genes are TRBV18 and TRBJ2-1, with TRBD1 identical over 8 bases. From germline, CDR1 is KGHSH and CDR2 LQKENI. This CDR3 contains 17 residues. J gave up 6 bases and V 1 base, and 11 bases lay outside the gene matches. CDR3 sequence: CASSPRVPGGLGNEQFF. CDR3 coding DNA: TGTGCCAGCTCACCACGTGTCCCAGGGGGCTTGGGCAATGAGCAGTTCTTC.

J is TRBJ1-2 and V is TRBV5-6; D not certain. Trimming cost V 0 bases and J 4 bases, with 13 bases left between them. This CDR3 is built from 15 residues. Germline V gives CDR1 SGHDT, CDR2 YYEEEE. The CDR3 nucleotides are TGTGCCAGCAGCTTGGCCGGGTACCAGTCCTATGGCTACACCTTC. Amino acid sequence: CASSLAGYQSYGYTF.

The V gene is TRBV18, the J gene TRBJ1-2, with 9 bases aligning to TRBD1. Germline loops: CDR1 KGHSH, CDR2 LQKENI. With 0 bases clipped from V and 4 bases from J, the junction kept 9 bases outside the gene matches. There are 17 residues in the CDR3. The CDR3 loop is CASSPPTPGQGTYGYTF. The DNA of the CDR3 is TGTGCCAGCTCACCACCGACCCCGGGACAGGGTACCTATGGCTACACCTTC.

This rearrangement joins TRBV19 to TRBJ2-7; maybe TRBD1 (5 bases). V dropped 3 bases and J dropped 4 bases, with 10 bases sitting between them. Per the germline V gene, CDR1 is LNHDA and CDR2 is SQIVND (reference sequence). The CDR3 has 13 amino acids. The CDR3 reads CASSMGQLYEQYF. CDR3 bases: TGTGCCAGTAGTATGGGGCAGTTGTACGAGCAGTACTTC.

The V gene is TRBV18, the J gene TRBJ2-3; D unresolved. Trimming pared 3 bases from V and 6 bases from J, leaving 4 bases between. Germline lookup yields CDR1 KGHSH and CDR2 LQKENI. This CDR3 is 11 amino acids long. This CDR3 reads CASSPRDTQYF. DNA of the CDR3: TGTGCCAGCTCACCGCGGGATACGCAGTATTTT.

The V gene is TRBV27, the J gene TRBJ2-7, with 7 positions matching TRBD2. V trimming: 6 bases; J trimming: 2 bases; junction bases outside the gene matches: 10. This CDR3 has 15 residues. Per germline, CDR1 MNHEY and CDR2 SMNVEV (reference sequence). CDR3 sequence reads: CASSSGGFSTYEQYF. CDR3 sequence (DNA): TGTGCCAGCAGCTCCGGGGGGTTCTCTACCTACGAGCAGTACTTC.

This clone was seen a handful of times. CDR3 sequence (DNA): TGTGCCAGCAGACGGACTAACACTGAAGCTTTCTTT. Protein sequence: CASRRTNTEAFF. The V and J genes are TRBV3-1 (or the pseudogene TRBV3-2) and TRBJ1-1; D unresolved. This CDR3 is 12 amino acids long. The V and J ends lost 6 bases and 2 bases respectively, with 7 bases between them. The germline gives CDR1 LGHDT, CDR2 YNNKEL (reference sequence).

V and J are TRBV7-9 and TRBJ2-3; D is perhaps TRBD2 (5 bases). Trimming stripped 5 bases from V and 0 bases from J, with 15 bases between. Germline V gives CDR1 SEHNR, CDR2 FQNEAQ (reference sequence). CDR3 length equals 16 residues. CDR3 residues: CASSHLGGPSTDTQYF. CDR3 DNA: TGTGCCAGCAGCCACCTCGGAGGACCTAGCACAGATACGCAGTATTTT.

The V gene is TRBV4-1, the J gene TRBJ2-3, with 9 bases aligning to TRBD2. V lost 0 bases to trimming and J lost 8 bases; unmatched junction nucleotides: 9. This CDR3 comprises 16 residues. Germline CDR1 is MGHRA and CDR2 is YSYEKL. The chain's CDR3 is CASSQDASGAYGTQYF. CDR3 sequence (DNA): TGCGCCAGCAGCCAAGATGCTAGCGGGGCCTATGGTACGCAGTATTTT.

Remarks on this clone: Germline and junction disagree at one end, which may indicate a read error. The V gene is TRBV3-1 (or the pseudogene TRBV3-2), the J gene TRBJ1-2, with TRBD1 matching over 8 bases. The CDR3 is made up of 12 amino acids. Germline CDR1 is LGHDT and CDR2 is YNNKEL (reference sequence). The CDR3 DNA reads TGTGCCAGCAGCCAACTCGCGGACAGGGTCAGCTTC. Encoded protein: CASSQLADRVSF.